This T cell receptor beta chain was identified in a study of T cells in localized non-small cell lung cancer. This clone appeared a single time. The antigen remains undetermined. The study, taken as a whole, reports: Higher blood T cell density went with longer overall survival. One tumor region alone was sequenced, and heterogeneity therefore remains possible. Appearing in adjacent lung were a median about 59 of the top 100 tumor clones. Uninvolved adjacent lung had the highest recorded T cell clonality, with tumor below it.

CDR1 and CDR2 from the germline V gene are SGHTA and FQGNSA. The V end was cut by 0 bases, the J end by 8 bases, with 16 bases between. The CDR3 covers 16 residues. Assay used: immunoSEQ multiplex PCR; TCRdb lists only in-frame clones, some missing. The table lists 20,000 to 30,000 clones, 86% of them singletons. The sample was peripheral blood, taken before any cancer treatment. This TCR was recovered from a male donor at least 60 years old with stage II squamous cell lung carcinoma. The V and J genes are TRBV7-2 and TRBJ2-2; D may be TRBD2 (7 bases). CDR3 residues: CASSLAGRGAAGELFF. In DNA, the CDR3 is TGTGCCAGCAGCTTAGCTGGGAGGGGGGCCGCAGGGGAGCTGTTTTTT. Based on the CDR3 plus reference TRBV7-2 and TRBJ2-2, the full variable domain is GAGVSQSPSNKVTEKGKDVELRCDPISGHTALYWYRQSLGQGLEFLIYFQGNSAPDKSGLPSDRFSAERTGGSVSTLTIQRTQQEDSAVYLCASSLAGRGAAGELFFGEGSRLTVL.